The rows below give T cell receptor beta chains drawn from one sample of a study of blood T cell repertoires in COVID-19. TCRdb's table, derived via immunoSEQ multiplex PCR, lists solely in-frame clones and lacks some. The repertoire holds approximately 97,000 clones, 90% seen once, with 1.7% in the top ten. The sequenced material came from peripheral blood. These receptors all come from a man aged 60 to 69 with acute or convalescent COVID-19. CDR3s include the opening cysteine and the closing phenylalanine or tryptophan. Each record gives: CDR3 protein, V gene, J gene.

cdr3_aa: CASSLEGGDTEAFF; v_call: TRBV11-3; j_call: TRBJ1-1
cdr3_aa: CASSEVGSSSYNSPLHF; v_call: TRBV2; j_call: TRBJ1-6
cdr3_aa: CASSPWDRTMNTEAFF; v_call: TRBV5-1; j_call: TRBJ1-1
cdr3_aa: CASSPNQRGSPLHF; v_call: TRBV18; j_call: TRBJ1-6
cdr3_aa: CASSPEPYSNQPQHF; v_call: TRBV19; j_call: TRBJ1-5
cdr3_aa: CASSQGSQGAVANEKLFF; v_call: TRBV4-2; j_call: TRBJ1-4
cdr3_aa: CASSAQGSSNYGYTF; v_call: TRBV5-1; j_call: TRBJ1-2
cdr3_aa: CASGPTSGGRGEQFF; v_call: TRBV2; j_call: TRBJ2-1
cdr3_aa: CASSQDGGEQFF; v_call: TRBV4-2; j_call: TRBJ2-1
cdr3_aa: CASREGEVSTEAFF; v_call: TRBV6-1; j_call: TRBJ1-1
cdr3_aa: CAWSYRSNAEAFF; v_call: TRBV30; j_call: TRBJ1-1
cdr3_aa: CASSFGTGGAGEKLFF; v_call: TRBV28; j_call: TRBJ1-4
cdr3_aa: CASSPTGSLSSYNEQFF; v_call: TRBV5-1; j_call: TRBJ2-1
cdr3_aa: CASSRTRAGELFF; v_call: TRBV11-2; j_call: TRBJ2-2
cdr3_aa: CASRPSGTEAFF; v_call: TRBV6-1; j_call: TRBJ1-1
cdr3_aa: CASSTAGAEETQYF; v_call: TRBV2; j_call: TRBJ2-5
cdr3_aa: CASSYPTMGAEAFF; v_call: TRBV6-5; j_call: TRBJ1-1
cdr3_aa: CASSQQNTGELFF; v_call: TRBV3-1/TRBV3-2; j_call: TRBJ2-2
cdr3_aa: CASSPRGRVGNTIYF; v_call: TRBV6-5; j_call: TRBJ1-3
cdr3_aa: CASSLGGQGTYEQYF; v_call: TRBV7-2; j_call: TRBJ2-7
cdr3_aa: CAISESTGHPLHF; v_call: TRBV10-3; j_call: TRBJ1-6
cdr3_aa: CAWSRGGAWEKLFF; v_call: TRBV30; j_call: TRBJ1-4
cdr3_aa: CASRVGGQDGYTF; v_call: TRBV5-1; j_call: TRBJ1-2
cdr3_aa: CASSRRGGNTEAFF; v_call: TRBV19; j_call: TRBJ1-1
cdr3_aa: CAWSQGQGLSTEAFF; v_call: TRBV30; j_call: TRBJ1-1
cdr3_aa: CASISGGVLGDGYTF; v_call: TRBV6-5; j_call: TRBJ1-2
cdr3_aa: CASSYSTGPNQPQHF; v_call: TRBV6-5; j_call: TRBJ1-5
cdr3_aa: CASSLGAKGSPLHF; v_call: TRBV5-1; j_call: TRBJ1-6
cdr3_aa: CASSLRQGEKLFF; v_call: TRBV7-2; j_call: TRBJ1-4